What follows are 20 T cell receptor beta chains derived from one specimen sequenced in a study of blood T cell repertoires in COVID-19. Produced via immunoSEQ multiplex PCR; TCRdb's table is partial and in-frame only. The table has 150,000 to 180,000 clones, about 85% seen once. Source material: peripheral blood. The receptors were gathered from a woman in her sixties with COVID-19, enrolled during active disease.

The V gene is TRBV5-1, the J gene TRBJ1-6, with a possible D match to TRBD1 (6 bases). CDR3 length: 16 residues. Germline V lookup: CDR1 SGHRS, CDR2 YFSETQ. Between the trimmed V and J ends, which lost 2 bases and 4 bases, there was a span of 13 bases. The CDR3 loop is CASSFTGQIYNSPLHF. Here the CDR3 DNA reads TGCGCCAGCAGCTTTACCGGACAGATTTATAATTCACCCCTCCACTTT.

The rearrangement uses TRBV5-1 and TRBJ2-1; TRBD2 matches at 14 bases. Germline V gene sequence: CDR1 SGHRS, CDR2 YFSETQ. The CDR3 spans 18 residues. J lost 1 base, V lost 4 bases, and 7 bases had no gene match. The DNA for the CDR3 is TGCGCCAGCAGCCCCGGGACTAGCGGGGGCCGTTCCTACAATGAGCAGTTCTTC. It is translated as CASSPGTSGGRSYNEQFF. Supplemented by reference TRBV5-1 and TRBJ2-1, the full variable domain reads KAGVTQTPRYLIKTRGQQVTLSCSPISGHRSVSWYQQTPGQGLQFLFEYFSETQRNKGNFPGRFSGRQFSNSRSEMNVSTLELGDSALYLCASSPGTSGGRSYNEQFFGPGTRLTVL.

This chain connects TRBV7-2 to TRBJ1-5; 7 bases align to TRBD1. The CDR3 has 14 residues. Germline V CDR1 and CDR2: SGHTA, FQGNSA. Trimming at V came to 4 bases and at J to 4 bases, leaving 4 bases not matched to a gene. CDR3 residues: CASSWNRGNQPQHF. CDR3 sequence (DNA): TGTGCCAGCAGCTGGAACAGGGGAAATCAGCCCCAGCATTTT.

V is TRBV5-1 and J is TRBJ2-1; 8 positions agree with TRBD1. Germline loops: CDR1 SGHRS, CDR2 YFSETQ. The ends lost 4 bases at V and 9 bases at J; junction bases unmatched: 9. The CDR3 length is 14 residues. This CDR3 is CASSGARGTGEQFF. CDR3 coding DNA: TGCGCCAGCAGCGGGGCGAGAGGGACAGGTGAGCAGTTCTTC.

The V and J genes are TRBV7-3 and TRBJ2-1; 7 positions match TRBD2. The CDR3 sequence is 14 residues long. Germline-derived CDR1 and CDR2 are SGHTA and FQGTGA. V dropped 5 bases and J dropped 5; count of bases not matched to a gene: 6. This chain's CDR3 is CASSPRTRNNEQFF. The CDR3 nucleotides read TGTGCCAGCAGCCCCAGGACTAGAAACAATGAGCAGTTCTTC.

V gene TRBV5-1 combines with J gene TRBJ2-1; 11 bases agree with TRBD1. V lost 4 bases to trimming and J lost 3 bases; unmatched junction nucleotides: 6. There are 16 residues in the CDR3. The germline gives CDR1 SGHRS, CDR2 YFSETQ. In DNA, the CDR3 is TGCGCCAGCAGCCCCGGGGGGACAGGGGGCTACAATGAGCAGTTCTTC. Its translation is CASSPGGTGGYNEQFF.

V usage is TRBV29-1 and J usage is TRBJ2-7; TRBD2 is a possible D gene (6 bases). CDR1 SQVTM and CDR2 ANQGSEA come from the germline V gene. The CDR3 sequence is 14 residues long. Trimming took 7 bases from V and 5 from J, leaving 21 bases between them. The chain's CDR3 is CSGHRDCNQDEQYF. DNA of the CDR3: TGCAGCGGTCACCGGGACTGTAACCAGGACGAGCAGTACTTC.

The chain combines TRBV5-8 with TRBJ1-4; 8 nucleotides match TRBD1. J lost 7 bases, V lost 0 bases, and 8 bases had no gene match. Germline V CDR1 and CDR2: SGHTS, YDEGEE. There are 16 residues in the CDR3. CDR3 residues: CASSLGQGARGEKLFF. The CDR3 region has the DNA TGTGCCAGCAGCTTGGGTCAGGGGGCGCGGGGTGAAAAACTGTTTTTT.

The V call is TRBV3-1 (or the pseudogene TRBV3-2), the J call TRBJ2-7; 12 nucleotides align to TRBD2. V shed 4 bases, J shed 3 bases, and the junction held 1 base outside the gene matches. Germline lookup yields CDR1 LGHDT and CDR2 YNNKEL (reference sequence). CDR3 length: 14 residues. The DNA for the CDR3 is TGTGCCAGCAGCCGGACTAGCGGGAACTACGAGCAGTACTTC. Its protein product is CASSRTSGNYEQYF.

This clone showed up just once. This chain connects TRBV5-6 to TRBJ1-2; tentatively, D is TRBD1 (6 bases). The CDR3 runs to 14 residues. Germline V CDR1 and CDR2: SGHDT, YYEEEE. V was pared by 4 bases and J by 8 bases, with 18 bases between. CDR3 in amino acids: CASSGQTRLEGYTF. CDR3 nucleotide sequence: TGTGCCAGCAGCGGACAGACACGGTTGGAGGGCTACACCTTC. The variable domain in full, completed from reference TRBV5-6 and TRBJ1-2, reads DAGVTQSPTHLIKTRGQQVTLRCSPKSGHDTVSWYQQALGQGPQFIFQYYEEEERQRGNFPDRFSGHQFPNYSSELNVNALLLGDSALYLCASSGQTRLEGYTFGSGTRLTVV.

This CDR3 is CASTLGGINTEAFF. CDR3 bases: TGTGCCAGCACCCTGGGGGGGATTAACACTGAAGCTTTCTTT. The chain carries TRBV5-4 and TRBJ1-1, with D possibly TRBD1 on 5 matching bases. Per the germline V gene, CDR1 is SGHNT and CDR2 is YYREEE (reference sequence). V gave up 6 bases and J gave up 2 bases, with 14 bases separating them. The CDR3 totals 14 residues.

The chain combines TRBV18 with TRBJ1-4; a weak D match, TRBD1 (5 bases). The V gene's germline CDR1 is KGHSH and CDR2 LQKENI. V was cut by 6 bases and J by 4 bases, with 9 bases left in between. The CDR3 loop spans 13 amino acids. The DNA for the CDR3 is TGTGCCAGCTCCAGGGACTTTAATGAAAAACTGTTTTTT. This encodes CASSRDFNEKLFF.

J is TRBJ2-7 and V is TRBV6-5; no clear D gene. Deletions cut 6 bases from V and 3 bases from J, with 12 bases between. CDR3 length equals 13 residues. From germline, CDR1 is MNHEY and CDR2 SVGAGI. The CDR3 region has the DNA TGTGCCAGCAGGGGCGTCCGGTTCTACGAGCAGTACTTC. Its translation is CASRGVRFYEQYF.

The chain uses TRBV7-8 and TRBJ2-5; 7 bases line up with TRBD2. This CDR3 is 16 amino acids long. The germline gives CDR1 SGHVS, CDR2 FQNEAQ. The V segment lost 5 bases and the J segment 1 base; nucleotides outside the gene matches: 10. CDR3 nucleotides: TGTGCCAGCAGCCGTGGGCCTAGCGGAATCCAAGAGACCCAGTACTTC. Its protein is CASSRGPSGIQETQYF.

The J gene is TRBJ2-5, the V gene TRBV6-5; 7 bases agree with TRBD2. The CDR3 is 14 amino acids. The ends lost 3 bases at V and 4 bases at J; junction bases unmatched: 5. Germline V gives CDR1 MNHEY, CDR2 SVGAGI. CDR3 in DNA: TGTGCCAGCAGTTATGGCAGGGAGGGAGAGACCCAGTACTTC. Amino acids: CASSYGREGETQYF.

This clone was found once. V gene TRBV19 combines with J gene TRBJ1-5, with D hard to call. The length of the CDR3 is 14 residues. Germline V lookup: CDR1 LNHDA, CDR2 SQIVND (reference sequence). V lost 6 bases, J lost 2 bases, and 11 bases lay in between. The CDR3 sequence: CASREQRGNQPQHF. CDR3 coding DNA: TGTGCCAGTAGGGAACAGAGGGGCAATCAGCCCCAGCATTTT.

J is TRBJ1-2 and V is TRBV3-1 (or the pseudogene TRBV3-2); D perhaps matches TRBD1 (6 bases). With 1 base removed from V and 7 bases from J, the gap between germline ends came to 16 bases. The CDR3 extends over 15 amino acids. From germline, CDR1 is LGHDT and CDR2 YNNKEL (reference sequence). CDR3 sequence reads: CASSQVHQGRGGYTF. The CDR3 DNA reads as TGTGCCAGCAGCCAAGTTCATCAGGGGCGCGGTGGCTACACCTTC.

This sequence joins TRBV7-6 and TRBJ2-1; D is possibly TRBD2 (6 bases). The CDR3 totals 16 residues. Trimming pared 2 bases from V and 7 bases from J, leaving 18 bases between. In germline, CDR1 is SGHVS, CDR2 FNYEAQ. CDR3: CASSLNRGGIGNEQFF. CDR3 bases: TGTGCCAGCAGCTTAAATCGGGGCGGGATTGGTAATGAGCAGTTCTTC.

This chain links TRBV18 with TRBJ1-3; D remains unclear. This CDR3 comprises 16 residues. V lost 2 bases and J 0 bases, leaving 11 bases between the germline ends. Germline V gene lookup returns CDR1 KGHSH and CDR2 LQKENI. CDR3 sequence (DNA): TGTGCCAGCTCACCAGCGTTAATGAGCTCTGGAAACACCATATATTTT. Translation: CASSPALMSSGNTIYF.

V gene TRBV7-2 combines with J gene TRBJ1-1; no firm D call. The V end lost 6 bases, the J end lost 0 bases, and 14 bases lay between the germline ends. The length of the CDR3 is 15 residues. From germline, CDR1 is SGHTA and CDR2 FQGNSA. CDR3 nucleotide sequence: TGTGCCAGCAGGCCCCACAGACAACTGAACACTGAAGCTTTCTTT. The encoded protein is CASRPHRQLNTEAFF.